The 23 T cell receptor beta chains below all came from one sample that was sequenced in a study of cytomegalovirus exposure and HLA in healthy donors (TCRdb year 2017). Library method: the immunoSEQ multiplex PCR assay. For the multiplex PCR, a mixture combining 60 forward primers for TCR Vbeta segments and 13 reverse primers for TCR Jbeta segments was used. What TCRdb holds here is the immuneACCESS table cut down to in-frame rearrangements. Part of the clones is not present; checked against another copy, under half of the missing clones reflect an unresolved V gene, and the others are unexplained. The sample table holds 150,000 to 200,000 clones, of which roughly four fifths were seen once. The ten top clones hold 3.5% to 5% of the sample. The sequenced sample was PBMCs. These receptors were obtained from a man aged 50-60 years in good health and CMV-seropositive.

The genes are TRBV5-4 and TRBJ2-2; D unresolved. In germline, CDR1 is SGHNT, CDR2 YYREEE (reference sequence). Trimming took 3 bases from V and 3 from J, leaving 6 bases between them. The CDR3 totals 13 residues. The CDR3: CASSSTHTGELFF. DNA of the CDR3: TGTGCCAGCAGCTCCACACACACCGGGGAGCTGTTTTTT.

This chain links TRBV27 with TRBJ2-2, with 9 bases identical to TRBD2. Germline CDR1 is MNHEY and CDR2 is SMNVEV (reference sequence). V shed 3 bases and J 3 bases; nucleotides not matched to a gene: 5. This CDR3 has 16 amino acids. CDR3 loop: CASSLKGLAYTGELFF. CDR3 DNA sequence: TGTGCCAGCAGTTTGAAGGGACTAGCATACACCGGGGAGCTGTTTTTT.

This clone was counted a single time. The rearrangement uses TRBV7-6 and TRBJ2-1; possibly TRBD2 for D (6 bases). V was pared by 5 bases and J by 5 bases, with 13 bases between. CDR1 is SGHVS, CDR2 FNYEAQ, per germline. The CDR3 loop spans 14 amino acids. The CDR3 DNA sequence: TGTGCCAGCAGCCCCATGGGACTGAACAATGAGCAGTTCTTC. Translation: CASSPMGLNNEQFF.

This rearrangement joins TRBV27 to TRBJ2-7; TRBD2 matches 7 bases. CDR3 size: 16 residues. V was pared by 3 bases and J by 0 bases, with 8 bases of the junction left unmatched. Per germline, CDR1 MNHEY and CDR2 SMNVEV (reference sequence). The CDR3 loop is CASSFPSSGTSYEQYF. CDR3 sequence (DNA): TGTGCCAGCAGTTTCCCGAGCAGCGGGACCTCCTACGAGCAGTACTTC.

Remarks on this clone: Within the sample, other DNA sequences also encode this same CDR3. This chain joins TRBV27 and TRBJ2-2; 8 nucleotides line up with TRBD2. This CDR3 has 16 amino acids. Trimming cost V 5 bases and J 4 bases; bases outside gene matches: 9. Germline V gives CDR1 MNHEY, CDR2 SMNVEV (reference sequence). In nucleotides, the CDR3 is TGTGCCAGCAGTCGTAGATTAGCGGGGCTCACCGGGGAGCTGTTTTTT. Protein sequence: CASSRRLAGLTGELFF.

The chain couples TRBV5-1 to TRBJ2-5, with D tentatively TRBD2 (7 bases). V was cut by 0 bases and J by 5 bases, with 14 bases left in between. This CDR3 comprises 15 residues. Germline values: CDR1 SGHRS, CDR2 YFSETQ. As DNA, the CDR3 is TGCGCCAGCAGCTTGGCCCCGGGGGGCTTGGAGACCCAGTACTTC. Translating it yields CASSLAPGGLETQYF.

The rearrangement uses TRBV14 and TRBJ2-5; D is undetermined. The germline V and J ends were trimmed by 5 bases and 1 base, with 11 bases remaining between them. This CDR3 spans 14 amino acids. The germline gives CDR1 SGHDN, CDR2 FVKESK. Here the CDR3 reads CASSFDTVQETQYF. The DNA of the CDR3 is TGTGCCAGCAGCTTTGACACAGTCCAAGAGACCCAGTACTTC.

The CDR3 here is CASSQGQGFIGYTF. CDR3 DNA sequence: TGTGCCAGCAGTCAGGGACAGGGGTTCATCGGCTACACCTTC. The chain recombines TRBV6-5 with TRBJ1-2, with 10 bases identical to TRBD1. This CDR3 is 14 amino acids long. Germline assignment: CDR1 MNHEY and CDR2 SVGAGI. Losses at the gene ends were 5 bases for V and 8 bases for J; bases not matched to a gene: 8.

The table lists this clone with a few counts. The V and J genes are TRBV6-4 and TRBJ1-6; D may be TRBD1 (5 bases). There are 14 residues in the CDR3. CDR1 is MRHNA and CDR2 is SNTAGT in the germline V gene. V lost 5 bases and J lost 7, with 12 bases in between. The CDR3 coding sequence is TGTGCCAGCAGTCCGACAGATGACAATTCACCCCTCCACTTT. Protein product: CASSPTDDNSPLHF.

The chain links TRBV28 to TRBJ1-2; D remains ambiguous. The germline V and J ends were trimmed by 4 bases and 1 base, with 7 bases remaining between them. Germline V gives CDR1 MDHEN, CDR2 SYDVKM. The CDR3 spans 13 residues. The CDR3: CASSYTFNYGYTF. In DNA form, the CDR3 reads TGTGCCAGCAGTTACACCTTTAACTATGGCTACACCTTC.

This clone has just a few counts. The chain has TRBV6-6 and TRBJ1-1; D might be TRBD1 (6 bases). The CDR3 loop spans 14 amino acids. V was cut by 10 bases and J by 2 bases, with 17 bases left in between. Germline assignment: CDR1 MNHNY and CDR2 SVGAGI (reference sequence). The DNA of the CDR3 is TGTGCCACGACAGGAGCGAATAAAAACACTGAAGCTTTCTTT. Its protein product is CATTGANKNTEAFF.

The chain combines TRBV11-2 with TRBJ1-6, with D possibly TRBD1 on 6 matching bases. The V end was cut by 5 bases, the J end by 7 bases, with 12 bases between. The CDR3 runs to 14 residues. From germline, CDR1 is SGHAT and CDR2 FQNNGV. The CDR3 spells CASSHGQRNSPLHF. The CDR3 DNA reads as TGTGCCAGCAGCCACGGACAGAGAAATTCACCCCTCCACTTT.

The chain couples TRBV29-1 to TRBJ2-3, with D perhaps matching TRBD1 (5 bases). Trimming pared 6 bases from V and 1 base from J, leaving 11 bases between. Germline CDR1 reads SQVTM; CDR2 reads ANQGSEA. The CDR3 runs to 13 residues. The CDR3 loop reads CSVAGFGTDTQYF. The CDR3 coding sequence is TGCAGCGTCGCAGGGTTCGGCACAGATACGCAGTATTTT.

The CDR3 bases are TGCGCCAGCAGCTTGGGTGTTGCCCGGGGAGAGACCCAGTACTTC. It yields the protein CASSLGVARGETQYF. The V call is TRBV5-1, the J call TRBJ2-5, with D perhaps TRBD2 (5 bases). The CDR3 totals 15 residues. V gave up 0 bases and J gave up 4 bases, with 13 bases separating them. Germline V gene sequence: CDR1 SGHRS, CDR2 YFSETQ.

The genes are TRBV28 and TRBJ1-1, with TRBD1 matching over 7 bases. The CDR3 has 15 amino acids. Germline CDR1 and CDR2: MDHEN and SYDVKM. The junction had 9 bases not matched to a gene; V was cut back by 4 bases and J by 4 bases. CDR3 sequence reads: CASSWQGGGPTEAFF. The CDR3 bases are TGTGCCAGCAGTTGGCAGGGGGGCGGTCCCACTGAAGCTTTCTTT. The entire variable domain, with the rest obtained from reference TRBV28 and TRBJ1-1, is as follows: DVKVTQSSRYLVKRTGEKVFLECVQDMDHENMFWYRQDPGLGLRLIYFSYDVKMKEKGDIPEGYSVSREKKERFSLILESASTNQTSMYLCASSWQGGGPTEAFFGQGTRLTVV.

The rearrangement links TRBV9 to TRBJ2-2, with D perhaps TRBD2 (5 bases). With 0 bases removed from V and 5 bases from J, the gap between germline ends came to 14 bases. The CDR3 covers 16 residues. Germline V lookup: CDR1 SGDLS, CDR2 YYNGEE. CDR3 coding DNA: TGTGCCAGCAGCGTAGGGGAGACAATTGTAACCGGGGAGCTGTTTTTT. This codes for CASSVGETIVTGELFF. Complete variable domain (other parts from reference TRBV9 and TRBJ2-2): DSGVTQTPKHLITATGQRVTLRCSPRSGDLSVYWYQQSLDQGLQFLIQYYNGEERAKGNILERFSAQQFPDLHSELNLSSLELGDSALYFCASSVGETIVTGELFFGEGSRLTVL.

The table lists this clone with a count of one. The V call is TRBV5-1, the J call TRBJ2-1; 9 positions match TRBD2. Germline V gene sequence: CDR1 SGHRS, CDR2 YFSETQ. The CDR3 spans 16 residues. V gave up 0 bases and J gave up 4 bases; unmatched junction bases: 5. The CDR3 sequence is CASSLARTSEYNEQFF. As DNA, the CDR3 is TGCGCCAGCAGCTTGGCGCGGACTAGCGAATACAATGAGCAGTTCTTC.

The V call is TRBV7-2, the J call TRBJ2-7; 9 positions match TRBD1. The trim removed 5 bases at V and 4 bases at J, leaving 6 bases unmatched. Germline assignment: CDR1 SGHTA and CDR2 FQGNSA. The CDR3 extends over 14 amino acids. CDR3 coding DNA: TGTGCCAGCAGCGCCATGACAGGGGGTTACGAGCAGTACTTC. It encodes CASSAMTGGYEQYF.

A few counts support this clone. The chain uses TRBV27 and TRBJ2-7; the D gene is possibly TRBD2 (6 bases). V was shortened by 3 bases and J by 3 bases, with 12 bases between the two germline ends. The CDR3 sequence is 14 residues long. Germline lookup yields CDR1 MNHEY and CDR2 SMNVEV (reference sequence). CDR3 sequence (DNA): TGTGCCAGCAGTTTTGCCGGGGGAAACTACGAGCAGTACTTC. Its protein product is CASSFAGGNYEQYF.

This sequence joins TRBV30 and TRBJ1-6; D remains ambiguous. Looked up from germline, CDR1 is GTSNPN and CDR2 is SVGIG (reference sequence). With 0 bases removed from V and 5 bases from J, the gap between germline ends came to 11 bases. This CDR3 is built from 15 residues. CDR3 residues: CAWSVRQANNSPLHF. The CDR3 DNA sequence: TGTGCCTGGAGTGTACGTCAGGCGAATAATTCACCCCTCCACTTT.

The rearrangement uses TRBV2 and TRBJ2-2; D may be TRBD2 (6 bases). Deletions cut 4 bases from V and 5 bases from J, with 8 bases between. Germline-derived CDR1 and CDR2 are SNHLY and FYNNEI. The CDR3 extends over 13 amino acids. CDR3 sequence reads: CASSAGETGELFF. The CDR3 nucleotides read TGTGCCAGCAGTGCGGGGGAGACCGGGGAGCTGTTTTTT.

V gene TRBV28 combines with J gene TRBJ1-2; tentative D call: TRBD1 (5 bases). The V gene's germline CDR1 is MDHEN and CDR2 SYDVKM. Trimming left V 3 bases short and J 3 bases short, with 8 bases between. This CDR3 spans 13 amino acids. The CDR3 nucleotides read TGTGCCAGCAGTTTGTCAGGGCACTATGGCTACACCTTC. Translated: CASSLSGHYGYTF.

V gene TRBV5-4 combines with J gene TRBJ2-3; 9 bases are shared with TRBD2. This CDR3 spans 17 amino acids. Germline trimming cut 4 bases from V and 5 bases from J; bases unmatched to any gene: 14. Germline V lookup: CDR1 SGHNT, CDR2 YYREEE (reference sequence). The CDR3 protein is CASSPRGGSGRVDTQYF. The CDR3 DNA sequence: TGTGCCAGCAGCCCGCGGGGGGGTAGCGGAAGGGTAGATACGCAGTATTTT.